The T cell receptor beta chain under discussion was sequenced for a study of monozygotic twins with cystic fibrosis. TCRdb's table, derived via immunoSEQ multiplex PCR, lists solely in-frame clones and lacks some. The table lists roughly 28,000 clones, roughly 80% of them singletons. Notes on the study in general: In 13 of 16 pairs, V gene usage was closest to the co-twin's.

This clone has just a few counts. The antigen remains unidentified. The TCR comes from a girl between 2 and 10 years old with cystic fibrosis. The source material was blood.

CDR3 coding DNA: TGTGCCAGCAGTTTGACAGGGCGGGAGCAGTACTTC. It encodes CASSLTGREQYF. The chain employs TRBV28 and TRBJ2-7; 7 bases align to TRBD1. From germline, CDR1 is MDHEN and CDR2 SYDVKM. This CDR3 region has 12 residues. Germline trimming cut 3 bases from V and 7 bases from J; bases unmatched to any gene: 3.